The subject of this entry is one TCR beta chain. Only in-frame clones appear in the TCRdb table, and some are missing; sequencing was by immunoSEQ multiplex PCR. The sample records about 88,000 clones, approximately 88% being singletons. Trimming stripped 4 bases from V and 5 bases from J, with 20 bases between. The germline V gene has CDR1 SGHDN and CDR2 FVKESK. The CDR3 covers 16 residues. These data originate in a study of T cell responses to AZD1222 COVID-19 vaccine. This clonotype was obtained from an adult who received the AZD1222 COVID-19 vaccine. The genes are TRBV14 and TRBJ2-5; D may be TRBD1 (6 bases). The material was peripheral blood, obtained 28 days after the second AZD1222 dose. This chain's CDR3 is CASSRLTGKVGETQYF. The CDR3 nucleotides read TGTGCCAGCAGCCGCTTAACAGGGAAAGTCGGGGAGACCCAGTACTTC.